The sequence of this TCR beta chain was determined in a study of blood T cell repertoires in COVID-19. Study information: Material from acute and convalescent COVID-19 was sourced from the United States, Italy and Spain.

Trimming removed 4 bases from V and 2 bases from J, with 14 bases in between. From germline, CDR1 is SQVTM and CDR2 ANQGSEA. The CDR3 length is 14 residues. Sequenced by immunoSEQ multiplex PCR; TCRdb stores in-frame clones only, minus some. In the table there are tens of thousands of clones, roughly 86% of which are singletons. The sequenced sample was peripheral blood. The chain uses TRBV29-1 and TRBJ2-5, with D tentatively TRBD2 (6 bases). This sequence originates from a man between 50 and 59 years old with active or convalescent COVID-19. The CDR3 is CSVGARGLQETQYF. CDR3 nucleotide sequence: TGCAGCGTTGGGGCGCGGGGACTTCAAGAGACCCAGTACTTC. The whole variable domain, remainder taken from reference TRBV29-1 and TRBJ2-5, is SAVISQKPSRDICQRGTSLTIQCQVDSQVTMMFWYRQQPGQSLTLIATANQGSEATYESGFVIDKFPISRPNLTFSTLTVSNMSPEDSSIYLCSVGARGLQETQYFGPGTRLLVL.